This T cell receptor (beta chain) was found in a study of T cell responses to AZD1222 COVID-19 vaccine. This CDR3 spans 11 amino acids. V lost 3 bases, J lost 13 bases, and 12 bases lay in between. Germline-derived CDR1 and CDR2 are KGHDR and SFDVKD. TCRdb keeps only in-frame clones here, not all; method: immunoSEQ multiplex PCR. The table has 100,000 to 150,000 clones, 92% seen once. Of note for this clone: The target antigen is unknown.

Study observations and caveats: Spike-specific TCR breadth and depth went up after people got two AZD1222 doses.

The sample was peripheral blood, taken 28 days after the second AZD1222 dose. The receptor comes from an adult who received the AZD1222 COVID-19 vaccine. The V and J genes are TRBV24-1 and TRBJ2-7; D may correspond to TRBD1 or TRBD2 (5 bases each). CDR3 nucleotide sequence: TGTGCCACCAGTGATGGGACGGGAACCTACTTC. Translated, it gives CATSDGTGTYF.